This T cell receptor (beta chain) is drawn from a study of PD-L1 blockade in urothelial cancer. Study overall: Prior chemotherapy in patients spanned 0 to 3 regimens.

This CDR3 comprises 15 residues. Losses at the gene ends were 5 bases for V and 6 bases for J; bases not matched to a gene: 10. The V gene's germline CDR1 is MDHEN and CDR2 SYDVKM. Generated by immunoSEQ multiplex PCR, the TCRdb table keeps only in-frame clones and is missing some. The sample yields about 84,000 clones, around 76% seen once. Urothelial carcinoma in patients was locally advanced or metastatic. Sequences were derived from PBMCs, sampled around atezolizumab (anti-PD-L1) treatment. This chain joins TRBV28 and TRBJ1-3; 7 bases are shared with TRBD1. This receptor was taken from a man aged 65-85 years with urothelial cancer. The CDR3 region has the DNA TGTGCCAGCAGTCCTCCCGGGACAGTCCTAAACACCATATATTTT. Protein product: CASSPPGTVLNTIYF.